These 14 T cell receptor beta chains share one sample of origin, sequenced in a study of blood T cells in healthy people across ages. The authors ran a second PCR of roughly 6 to 11 cycles using a sample-barcoded 5' primer and a J-beta primer mix. TCRdb re-called the 5' RACE reads with MiXCR, one entry per CDR3 protein. The sample contains approximately 850,000 distinct CDR3 sequences, over 45% of which appear only once. The sequenced sample was blood. These receptors originate from a young man in good health.

CDR3 nucleotides: TGTGCCAGCAGTTTTAGGCTAACCTACAATGAGCAGTTCTTC. As protein: CASSFRLTYNEQFF. The V and J genes are TRBV27 and TRBJ2-1; D gene ambiguous. Germline assignment: CDR1 MNHEY and CDR2 SMNVEV (reference sequence). This CDR3 region has 14 residues. V was clipped by 3 bases and J by 2 bases, with 8 bases between them.

This clonotype was counted only a few times. V is TRBV7-2 and J is TRBJ2-1; 14 positions agree with TRBD2. The V segment lost 3 bases and the J segment 8 bases; nucleotides outside the gene matches: 6. The CDR3 runs to 16 residues. Germline V gene sequence: CDR1 SGHTA, CDR2 FQGNSA. CDR3 DNA: TGTGCCAGCAGCTTGAGACTAGCGGGGGGGTGGGATGAGCAGTTCTTC. As protein: CASSLRLAGGWDEQFF.

The CDR3 spells CSARALERGTYEQYF. The CDR3 DNA reads TGCAGTGCTAGAGCACTTGAGCGGGGGACCTACGAGCAGTACTTC. The chain recombines TRBV20-1 with TRBJ2-5; 8 nucleotides line up with TRBD2. The last part of the DNA fits TRBJ2-7 better; the J call may be wrong. The CDR3 has 15 amino acids. Germline assignment: CDR1 DFQATT and CDR2 SNEGSKA (reference sequence).

The chain links TRBV7-2 to TRBJ1-5; perhaps TRBD1 as D (5 bases). CDR3 length equals 13 residues. Per germline, CDR1 SGHTA and CDR2 FQGNSA. Deletions cut 0 bases from V and 7 bases from J, with 7 bases between. This CDR3 is CASSLATEQPQHF. CDR3 bases: TGTGCCAGCAGCTTAGCGACAGAGCAGCCCCAGCATTTT.

This rearrangement joins TRBV20-1 to TRBJ2-1; possibly TRBD2 for D (6 bases). Per the germline V gene, CDR1 is DFQATT and CDR2 is SNEGSKA (reference sequence). V was shortened by 5 bases and J by 5 bases, with 19 bases between the two germline ends. This CDR3 spans 15 amino acids. CDR3 DNA: TGCAGTGCTCCGGCCCGGGAGTCCTGGGACAATGAGCAGTTCTTC. Translation gives CSAPARESWDNEQFF.

This chain connects TRBV29-1 to TRBJ2-1; 11 positions agree with TRBD2. V trimming: 6 bases; J trimming: 9 bases; junction bases outside the gene matches: 7. Looked up from germline, CDR1 is SQVTM and CDR2 is ANQGSEA. The CDR3 runs 13 residues. The CDR3 coding sequence is TGCAGCGTGAGGACTAGCGGGTGGGGTGAGCAGTTCTTC. Translated: CSVRTSGWGEQFF.

The chain joins TRBV28 to TRBJ2-7, with 14 bases matching TRBD2. The assigned J gene may be wrong: the sequence end matches TRBJ2-5 better. The CDR3 is made up of 16 amino acids. The germline V gene has CDR1 MDHEN and CDR2 SYDVKM. The CDR3 DNA reads as TGTGCCAGCACCCTGGGACTAGCGGGAGTAACAGAGACCCAGTACTTC. This encodes CASTLGLAGVTETQYF.

The rearrangement joins TRBV13 to TRBJ2-1; no clear D gene. This CDR3 is 13 amino acids long. V shed 3 bases and J shed 6 bases, with 9 bases lying between them. Looked up from germline, CDR1 is PRHDT and CDR2 is FYEKMQ (reference sequence). The CDR3 coding sequence is TGTGCCAGCAGCTTGGCGGACCCCAATGAGCAGTTCTTC. This gives the protein CASSLADPNEQFF. Full variable domain (remainder filled in from reference TRBV13 and TRBJ2-1): AAGVIQSPRHLIKEKRETATLKCYPIPRHDTVYWYQQGPGQDPQFLISFYEKMQSDKGSIPDRFSAQQFSDYHSELNMSSLELGDSALYFCASSLADPNEQFFGPGTRLTVL.

Only a few counts were recorded for this clonotype. The V gene is TRBV6-6, the J gene TRBJ2-7, with 9 bases fitting TRBD2. Germline V lookup: CDR1 MNHNY, CDR2 SVGAGI (reference sequence). J lost 0 bases, V lost 6 bases, and 9 bases had no gene match. This CDR3 spans 16 amino acids. The CDR3 nucleotides read TGTGCCAGCAGGCCCCCCGGGACTAGCCCCTCCTACGAGCAGTACTTC. It specifies CASRPPGTSPSYEQYF.

This clonotype has only a few counts. V is TRBV6-5 and J is TRBJ2-3, with TRBD2 matching 7 bases. Germline V CDR1 and CDR2: MNHEY, SVGAGI. There are 15 residues in the CDR3. V shed 0 bases and J 4 bases; nucleotides not matched to a gene: 4. The CDR3 spells CASSYSWLAADTQYF. DNA of the CDR3: TGTGCCAGCAGTTACTCGTGGCTAGCGGCAGATACGCAGTATTTT.

The V gene is TRBV29-1, the J gene TRBJ2-5; unclear D gene. From germline, CDR1 is SQVTM and CDR2 ANQGSEA. The CDR3 extends over 16 amino acids. The ends were cut back, 0 bases at V and 5 bases at J, with 19 bases in the middle. This CDR3 reads CSVEDLEEHLGETQYF. In nucleotides, the CDR3 is TGCAGCGTTGAAGATCTAGAGGAGCACCTGGGGGAGACCCAGTACTTC. The complete variable domain, with remaining parts taken from reference TRBV29-1 and TRBJ2-5, reads SAVISQKPSRDICQRGTSLTIQCQVDSQVTMMFWYRQQPGQSLTLIATANQGSEATYESGFVIDKFPISRPNLTFSTLTVSNMSPEDSSIYLCSVEDLEEHLGETQYFGPGTRLLVL.

The V and J genes are TRBV25-1 and TRBJ1-1; no reliable D call. The ends were cut back, 4 bases at V and 1 base at J, with 7 bases in the middle. Germline values: CDR1 MGHDK, CDR2 SYGVNS. The CDR3 totals 13 residues. The CDR3 here is CASSASSNTEAFF. The CDR3 DNA reads as TGTGCCAGCAGTGCGAGTTCGAACACTGAAGCTTTCTTT.

The chain carries TRBV5-5 and TRBJ2-7; 9 positions agree with TRBD1. CDR3 length equals 19 residues. V trimming: 0 bases; J trimming: 3 bases; junction bases outside the gene matches: 16. Germline V CDR1 and CDR2: SGHKS, YYEKEE (reference sequence). The CDR3 sequence is CASSLESGTGRVASYEQYF. The CDR3 coding sequence is TGTGCCAGCAGCTTGGAATCCGGGACAGGGCGCGTAGCCAGCTACGAGCAGTACTTC. The variable domain in full, completed from reference TRBV5-5 and TRBJ2-7, reads DAGVTQSPTHLIKTRGQQVTLRCSPISGHKSVSWYQQVLGQGPQFIFQYYEKEERGRGNFPDRFSARQFPNYSSELNVNALLLGDSALYLCASSLESGTGRVASYEQYFGPGTRLTVT.

This clonotype was seen only a few times. CDR3 DNA sequence: TGTGCCAGCAGCCAAGAAAGGGGGAAGGGAGCTTTCTTT. Residues: CASSQERGKGAFF. The chain joins TRBV4-2 to TRBJ1-1, with a possible D match to TRBD1 (6 bases). Trimming removed 0 bases from V and 10 bases from J, with 12 bases in between. Looked up from germline, CDR1 is LGHNA and CDR2 is YNFKEQ. The CDR3 length is 13 residues.